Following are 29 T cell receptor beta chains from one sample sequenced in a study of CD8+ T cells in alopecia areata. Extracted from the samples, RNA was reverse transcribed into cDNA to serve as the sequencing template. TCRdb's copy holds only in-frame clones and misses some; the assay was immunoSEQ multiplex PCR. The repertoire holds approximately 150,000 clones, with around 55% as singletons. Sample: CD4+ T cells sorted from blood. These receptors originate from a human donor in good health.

The DNA of the CDR3 is TGTGCCAGCAGCGGGACAATGGTGTATGGCTACACCTTC. This codes for CASSGTMVYGYTF. The V gene is TRBV5-6, the J gene TRBJ1-2; a weak D match, TRBD1 (6 bases). Germline CDR1 reads SGHDT; CDR2 reads YYEEEE. The V and J ends lost 4 bases and 5 bases respectively, with 12 bases between them. This CDR3 region has 13 residues. Using reference TRBV5-6 and TRBJ1-2 for the parts outside the CDR3, the full variable domain is DAGVTQSPTHLIKTRGQQVTLRCSPKSGHDTVSWYQQALGQGPQFIFQYYEEEERQRGNFPDRFSGHQFPNYSSELNVNALLLGDSALYLCASSGTMVYGYTFGSGTRLTVV.

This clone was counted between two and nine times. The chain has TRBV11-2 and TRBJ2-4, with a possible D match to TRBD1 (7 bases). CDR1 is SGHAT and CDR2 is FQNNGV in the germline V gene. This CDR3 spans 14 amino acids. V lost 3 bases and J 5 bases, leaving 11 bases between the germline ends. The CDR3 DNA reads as TGTGCCAGCAGCTTCGGCAGGGGGGAAAACATTCAGTACTTC. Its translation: CASSFGRGENIQYF.

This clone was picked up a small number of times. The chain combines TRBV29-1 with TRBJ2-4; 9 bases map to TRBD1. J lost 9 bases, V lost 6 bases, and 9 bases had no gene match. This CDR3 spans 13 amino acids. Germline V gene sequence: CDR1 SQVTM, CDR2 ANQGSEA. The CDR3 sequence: CSVRGQGLSIQYF. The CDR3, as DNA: TGCAGCGTGAGGGGACAGGGCCTAAGCATTCAGTACTTC.

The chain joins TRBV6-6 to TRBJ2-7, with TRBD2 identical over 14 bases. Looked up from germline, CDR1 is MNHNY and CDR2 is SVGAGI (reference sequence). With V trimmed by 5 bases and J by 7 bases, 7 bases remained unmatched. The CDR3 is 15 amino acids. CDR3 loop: CASSGGLAGVREQYF. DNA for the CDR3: TGTGCCAGCAGTGGGGGACTAGCGGGAGTGAGGGAGCAGTACTTC.

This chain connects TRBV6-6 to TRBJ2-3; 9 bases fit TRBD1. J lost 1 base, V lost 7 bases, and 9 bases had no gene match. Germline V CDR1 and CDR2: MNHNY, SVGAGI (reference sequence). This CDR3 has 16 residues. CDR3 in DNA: TGTGCCAGCACCAAATCGCGGGACAGGGGCACAGATACGCAGTATTTT. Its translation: CASTKSRDRGTDTQYF.

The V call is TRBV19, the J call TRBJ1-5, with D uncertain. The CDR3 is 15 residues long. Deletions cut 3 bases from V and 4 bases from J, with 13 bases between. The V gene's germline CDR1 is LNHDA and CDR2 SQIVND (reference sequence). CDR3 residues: CASSIDGHPNQPQHF. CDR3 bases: TGTGCCAGTAGTATCGACGGGCATCCAAATCAGCCCCAGCATTTT. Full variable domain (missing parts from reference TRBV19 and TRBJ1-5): DGGITQSPKYLFRKEGQNVTLSCEQNLNHDAMYWYRQDPGQGLRLIYYSQIVNDFQKGDIAEGYSVSREKKESFPLTVTSAQKNPTAFYLCASSIDGHPNQPQHFGDGTRLSIL.

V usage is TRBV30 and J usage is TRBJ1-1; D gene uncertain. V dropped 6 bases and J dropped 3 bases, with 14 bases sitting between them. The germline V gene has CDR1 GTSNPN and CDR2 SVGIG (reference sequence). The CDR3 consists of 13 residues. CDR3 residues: CACRQTLYTEAFF. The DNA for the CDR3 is TGTGCCTGCCGTCAAACCCTTTACACTGAAGCTTTCTTT.

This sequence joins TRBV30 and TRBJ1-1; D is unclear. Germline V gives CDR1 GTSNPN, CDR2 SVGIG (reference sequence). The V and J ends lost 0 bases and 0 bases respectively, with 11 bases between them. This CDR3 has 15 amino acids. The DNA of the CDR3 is TGTGCCTGGAGTGTACCTGGAGGTCTGAACACTGAAGCTTTCTTT. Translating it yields CAWSVPGGLNTEAFF.

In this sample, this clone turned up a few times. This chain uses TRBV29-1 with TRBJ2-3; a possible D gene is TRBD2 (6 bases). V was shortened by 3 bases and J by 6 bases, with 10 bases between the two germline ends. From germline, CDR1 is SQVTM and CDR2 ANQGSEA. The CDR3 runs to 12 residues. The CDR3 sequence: CSVDDRGDTQYF. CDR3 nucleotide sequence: TGCAGCGTTGATGATCGGGGGGATACGCAGTATTTT.

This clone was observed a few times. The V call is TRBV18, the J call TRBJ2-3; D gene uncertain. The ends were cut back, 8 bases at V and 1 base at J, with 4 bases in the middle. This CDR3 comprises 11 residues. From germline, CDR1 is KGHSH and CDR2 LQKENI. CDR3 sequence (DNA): TGTGCCAGCACCCGCACAGATACGCAGTATTTT. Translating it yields CASTRTDTQYF.

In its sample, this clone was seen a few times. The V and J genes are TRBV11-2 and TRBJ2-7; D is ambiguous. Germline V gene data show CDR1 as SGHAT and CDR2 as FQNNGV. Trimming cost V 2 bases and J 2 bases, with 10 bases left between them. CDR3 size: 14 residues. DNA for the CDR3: TGTGCCAGCAGCTTAACGGGTCCAACCTACGAGCAGTACTTC. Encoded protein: CASSLTGPTYEQYF.

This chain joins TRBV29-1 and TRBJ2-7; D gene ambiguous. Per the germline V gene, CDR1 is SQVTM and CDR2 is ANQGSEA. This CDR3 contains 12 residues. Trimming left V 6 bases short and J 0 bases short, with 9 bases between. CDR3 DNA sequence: TGCAGCGTGGTTGGATACTCCTACGAGCAGTACTTC. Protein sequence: CSVVGYSYEQYF.

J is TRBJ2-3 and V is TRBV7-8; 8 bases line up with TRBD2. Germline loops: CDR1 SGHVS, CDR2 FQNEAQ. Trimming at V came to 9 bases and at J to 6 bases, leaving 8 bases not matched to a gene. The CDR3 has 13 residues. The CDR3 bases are TGTGCCAGTTCTCAGCGGGAGATGGATACGCAGTATTTT. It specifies CASSQREMDTQYF. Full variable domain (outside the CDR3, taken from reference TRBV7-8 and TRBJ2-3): GAGVSQSPRYKVAKRGQDVALRCDPISGHVSLFWYQQALGQGPEFLTYFQNEAQLDKSGLPSDRFFAERPEGSVSTLKIQRTQQEDSAVYLCASSQREMDTQYFGPGTRLTVL.

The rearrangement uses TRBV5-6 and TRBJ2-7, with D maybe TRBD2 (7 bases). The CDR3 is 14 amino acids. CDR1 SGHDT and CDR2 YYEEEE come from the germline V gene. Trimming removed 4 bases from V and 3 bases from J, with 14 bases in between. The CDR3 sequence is CASSREGVVYEQYF. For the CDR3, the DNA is TGTGCCAGCAGCAGGGAGGGGGTAGTCTACGAGCAGTACTTC.

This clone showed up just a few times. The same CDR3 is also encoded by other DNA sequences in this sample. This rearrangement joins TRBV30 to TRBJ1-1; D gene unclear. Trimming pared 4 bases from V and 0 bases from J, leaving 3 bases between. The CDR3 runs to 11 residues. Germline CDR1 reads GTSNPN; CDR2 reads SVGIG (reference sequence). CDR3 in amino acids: CAWNLNTEAFF. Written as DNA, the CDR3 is TGTGCCTGGAACTTGAACACTGAAGCTTTCTTT.

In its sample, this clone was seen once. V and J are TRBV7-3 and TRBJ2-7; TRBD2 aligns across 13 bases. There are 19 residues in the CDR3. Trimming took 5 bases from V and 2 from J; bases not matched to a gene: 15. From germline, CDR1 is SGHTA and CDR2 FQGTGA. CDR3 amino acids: CASSAEPGLAGPTPYEQYF. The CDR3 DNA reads TGTGCCAGCAGCGCCGAACCGGGACTAGCGGGACCGACACCCTACGAGCAGTACTTC.

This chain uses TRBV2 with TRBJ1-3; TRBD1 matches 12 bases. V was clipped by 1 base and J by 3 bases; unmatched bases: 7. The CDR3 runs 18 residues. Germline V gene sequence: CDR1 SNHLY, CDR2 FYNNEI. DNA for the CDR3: TGTGCCAGCAGTGAAGACGCGGGACAGGGGGCTAGTGGAAACACCATATATTTT. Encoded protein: CASSEDAGQGASGNTIYF.

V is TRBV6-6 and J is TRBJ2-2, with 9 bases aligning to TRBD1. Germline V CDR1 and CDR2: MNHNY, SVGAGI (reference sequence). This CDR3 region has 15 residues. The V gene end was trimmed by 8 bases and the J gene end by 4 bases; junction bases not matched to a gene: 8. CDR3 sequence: CASLFGTGITGELFF. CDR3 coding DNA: TGTGCCAGCCTCTTTGGGACAGGGATCACCGGGGAGCTGTTTTTT.

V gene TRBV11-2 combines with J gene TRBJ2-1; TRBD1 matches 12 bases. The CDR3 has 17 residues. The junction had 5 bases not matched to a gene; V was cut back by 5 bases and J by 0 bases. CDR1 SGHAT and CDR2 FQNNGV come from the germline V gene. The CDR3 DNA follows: TGTGCCAGCAGCCCTATGGGACAGGGGGCCTCCTACAATGAGCAGTTCTTC. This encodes CASSPMGQGASYNEQFF. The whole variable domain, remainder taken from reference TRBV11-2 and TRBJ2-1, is EAGVAQSPRYKIIEKRQSVAFWCNPISGHATLYWYQQILGQGPKLLIQFQNNGVVDDSQLPKDRFSAERLKGVDSTLKIQPAKLEDSAVYLCASSPMGQGASYNEQFFGPGTRLTVL.

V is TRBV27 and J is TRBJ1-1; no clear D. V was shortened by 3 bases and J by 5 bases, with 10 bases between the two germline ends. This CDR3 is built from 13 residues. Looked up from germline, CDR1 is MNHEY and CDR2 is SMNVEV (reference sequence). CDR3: CASSFTARTEAFF. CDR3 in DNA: TGTGCCAGCAGTTTTACGGCGCGTACTGAAGCTTTCTTT.

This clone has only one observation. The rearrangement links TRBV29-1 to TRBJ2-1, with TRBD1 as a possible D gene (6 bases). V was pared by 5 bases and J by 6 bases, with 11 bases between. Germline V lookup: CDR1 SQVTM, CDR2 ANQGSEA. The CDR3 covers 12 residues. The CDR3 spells CSVLGGRNEQFF. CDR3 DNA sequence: TGCAGCGTTTTAGGGGGACGCAATGAGCAGTTCTTC.

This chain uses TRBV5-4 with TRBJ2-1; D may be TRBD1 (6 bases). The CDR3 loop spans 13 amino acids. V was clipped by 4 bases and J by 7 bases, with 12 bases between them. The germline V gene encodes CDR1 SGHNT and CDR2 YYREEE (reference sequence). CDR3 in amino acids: CASSIPRGNEQFF. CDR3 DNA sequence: TGTGCCAGCAGCATACCCAGGGGAAATGAGCAGTTCTTC.

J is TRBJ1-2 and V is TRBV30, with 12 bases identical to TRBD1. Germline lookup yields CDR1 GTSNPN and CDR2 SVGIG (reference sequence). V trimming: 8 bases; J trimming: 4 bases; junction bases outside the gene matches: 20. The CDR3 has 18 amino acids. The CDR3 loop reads CAGMLGPGQGAIGYGYTF. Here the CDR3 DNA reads TGTGCCGGGATGCTGGGACCGGGACAGGGGGCTATAGGCTATGGCTACACCTTC.

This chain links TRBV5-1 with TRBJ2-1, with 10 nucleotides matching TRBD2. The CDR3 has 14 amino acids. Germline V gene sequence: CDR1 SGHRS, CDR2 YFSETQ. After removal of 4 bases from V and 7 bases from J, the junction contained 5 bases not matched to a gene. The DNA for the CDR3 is TGCGCCAGCAGCGTGGGACTAGCGAGAAATGAGCAGTTCTTC. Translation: CASSVGLARNEQFF.

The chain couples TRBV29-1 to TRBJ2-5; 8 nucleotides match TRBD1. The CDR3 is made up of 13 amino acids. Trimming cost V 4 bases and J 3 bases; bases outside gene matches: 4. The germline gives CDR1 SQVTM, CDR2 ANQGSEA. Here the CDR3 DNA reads TGCAGCGTTGCCTTGACAGGGGAAGAGACCCAGTACTTC. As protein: CSVALTGEETQYF.

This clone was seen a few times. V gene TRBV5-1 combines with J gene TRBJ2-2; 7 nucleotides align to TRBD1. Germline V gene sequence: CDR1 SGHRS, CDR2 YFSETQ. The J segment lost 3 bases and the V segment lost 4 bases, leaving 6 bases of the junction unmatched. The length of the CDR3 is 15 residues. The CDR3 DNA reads TGCGCCAGCAGCCCCGGACAGGAGTACACCGGGGAGCTGTTTTTT. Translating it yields CASSPGQEYTGELFF.

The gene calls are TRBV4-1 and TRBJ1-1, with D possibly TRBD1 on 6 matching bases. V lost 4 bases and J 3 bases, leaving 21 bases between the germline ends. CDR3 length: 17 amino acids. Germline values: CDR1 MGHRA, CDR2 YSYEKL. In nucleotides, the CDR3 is TGCGCCAGCAGCCTGCGAACAGGGCCTTGGGGGGACACTGAAGCTTTCTTT. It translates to CASSLRTGPWGDTEAFF.

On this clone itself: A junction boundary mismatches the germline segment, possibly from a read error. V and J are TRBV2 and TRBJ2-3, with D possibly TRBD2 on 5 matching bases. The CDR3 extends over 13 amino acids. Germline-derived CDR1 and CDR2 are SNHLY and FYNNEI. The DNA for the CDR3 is TGTGCCAGCCGTGAGGAGGTCACAGATACGCAGTATTTT. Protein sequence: CASREEVTDTQYF.

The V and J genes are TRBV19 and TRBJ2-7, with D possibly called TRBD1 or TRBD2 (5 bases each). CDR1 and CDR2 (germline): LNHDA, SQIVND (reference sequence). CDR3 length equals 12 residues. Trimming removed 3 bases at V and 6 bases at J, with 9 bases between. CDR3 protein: CASSMRGGEQYF. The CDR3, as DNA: TGTGCCAGTAGTATGAGGGGTGGCGAGCAGTACTTC.